This is a list of T cell receptor beta chains from one sample in a study of OX40 agonist ivuxolimab in advanced cancers. Only in-frame clones appear in the TCRdb table, and some are missing; sequencing was by immunoSEQ multiplex PCR. This repertoire shows about 43,000 clones, more than 75% found once; its top ten account for just under 15%. The source was CD4+ or CD8+ T cells sorted from blood, collected in a trial of the OX40 agonist ivuxolimab. The receptors were gathered from an adult with an advanced solid tumor such as melanoma, head and neck, liver or kidney cancer. CDR3s include the opening cysteine and the closing phenylalanine or tryptophan. The order of the fields is clone size, D gene, V gene, J gene, CDR3 length, CDR3 DNA, CDR3 protein. A D gene is named only where the DNA matches it firmly. Clone size is shown for a subset of rows, as once, few, many or a class of expanded clone.

.	.	TRBV21-1	TRBJ2-6	18	TGTGCCAGCAGCAAAGCGCTCGCTCTCGGTGTAGGGGCCAACGTCCTGACTTTC	CASSKALALGVGANVLTF
.	TRBD2	TRBV25-1	TRBJ2-3	14	TGTGCCAGCAGTGAATACACTAGCGCAGATACGCAGTATTTT	CASSEYTSADTQYF
.	TRBD1	TRBV6-5	TRBJ1-1	15	TGTGCCAGTCATACTCGGACAGGGGCGAACACTGAAGCTTTCTTT	CASHTRTGANTEAFF
.	.	TRBV11-3	TRBJ2-3	12	TGTGCCAGCAGCCCCGGTGAATATACGCAGTATTTT	CASSPGEYTQYF
.	.	TRBV19	TRBJ2-1	15	TGTGCCAGTGGGATAGCGTTGGGAGCCTACAATGAGCAGTTCTTC	CASGIALGAYNEQFF
.	TRBD1	TRBV29-1	TRBJ2-5	17	TGCAGCGTTGAAGATCCTGACAGGGAGAGGGGCCAAGAGACCCAGTACTTC	CSVEDPDRERGQETQYF
.	.	TRBV2	TRBJ2-3	15	TGTGCCAGCAGAGAGGGGACATGGGGCACAGATACGCAGTATTTT	CASREGTWGTDTQYF
.	.	TRBV10-3	TRBJ1-1	13	TGTGCCATCAGTAGACAGGTAAACACTGAAGCTTTCTTT	CAISRQVNTEAFF
.	TRBD1	TRBV6-6	TRBJ1-2	16	TGTGCCAGCAGTTACTCGAGGGACAGGGGTAGCGATGGCTACACCTTC	CASSYSRDRGSDGYTF
hyperexpanded	.	TRBV7-2	TRBJ1-1	12	TGTGCCAGCAGAGAAGGGTGGGGAGAGGCTTTCTTT	CASREGWGEAFF
few	.	TRBV7-9	TRBJ1-3	18	TGTGCCAGCAGCTCCGATCGAACCGCTAGTGGTTCTGGAAACACCATATATTTT	CASSSDRTASGSGNTIYF
.	TRBD2	TRBV15	TRBJ2-5	13	TGTGCCACCAGCGCCGCGGGGGAAGAGACCCAGTACTTC	CATSAAGEETQYF
.	.	TRBV7-6	TRBJ1-2	15	TGTGCCAGCAGCCCCCATGAACAGGGAAACTATGGCTACACCTTC	CASSPHEQGNYGYTF
.	.	TRBV21-1	TRBJ1-5	16	TGTGCCAGCAGCATTCCCGCCGGGACGCTGGGTCAGCCCCAGCATTTT	CASSIPAGTLGQPQHF
.	.	TRBV4-1	TRBJ2-1	12	TGCGCCAGCAGCCAAGCTGATGACGAGCAGTTCTTC	CASSQADDEQFF